The 21 T cell receptor beta chains below come from one sample, sequenced in a study of identical twins. TCRdb re-analysed the 5' RACE reads in MiXCR, keeping a single row per CDR3 protein. The sample contains hundreds of thousands of distinct CDR3 sequences, roughly 7% of which appear only once. Another study also made use of these data, one on yellow fever vaccine responses in identical twins.

The specimen was memory (CD45RO+) T cells sorted from blood. These receptor sequences come from a woman younger than 35 in good health.

This clonotype was detected a few times. V gene TRBV5-1 combines with J gene TRBJ2-2; the D is unclear. The CDR3 runs 15 residues. The V and J ends lost 2 bases and 2 bases respectively, with 10 bases between them. Germline V gene sequence: CDR1 SGHRS, CDR2 YFSETQ. CDR3 protein: CASSLLETNTGELFF. Here the CDR3 DNA reads TGCGCCAGCAGCTTACTCGAGACCAACACCGGGGAGCTGTTTTTT.

This clonotype has ten or more counts. The V call is TRBV5-1, the J call TRBJ2-3; TRBD1 matches 8 bases. The germline gives CDR1 SGHRS, CDR2 YFSETQ. The CDR3 spans 16 residues. V lost 5 bases and J lost 4; bases outside the gene matches: 12. This chain's CDR3 is CASRRGGDRGADTQYF. The DNA for the CDR3 is TGCGCCAGCAGGCGAGGGGGCGACAGGGGTGCAGATACGCAGTATTTT.

This clonotype was seen many times. This chain connects TRBV27 to TRBJ2-1; D might be TRBD2 (6 bases). This CDR3 has 15 amino acids. Trimming shortened V by 5 bases and J by 10 bases, and 21 bases separated the two germline ends. The germline V gene has CDR1 MNHEY and CDR2 SMNVEV (reference sequence). The CDR3 here is CASSSTGTQYREQFF. The CDR3 DNA reads as TGTGCCAGCAGTAGTACCGGGACTCAGTACAGGGAGCAGTTCTTC.

This clonotype was observed a few times. This chain links TRBV6-1 with TRBJ2-2; TRBD2 might be the D (5 bases). V was trimmed by 4 bases and J by 0 bases, leaving 24 bases between them. Germline CDR1 reads MNHNS; CDR2 reads SASEGT. The CDR3 totals 20 residues. In DNA form, the CDR3 reads TGTGCCAGCAGTGTTCAGCCGTACGGGGTTCTCGCCGCGAACACCGGGGAGCTGTTTTTT. Its protein is CASSVQPYGVLAANTGELFF.

This clonotype appeared many times. The CDR3 coding sequence is TGCGCCAGCAGCCAAAATACACTAGCAGATTACAATGAGCAGTTCTTC. Translating it yields CASSQNTLADYNEQFF. This chain uses TRBV4-1 with TRBJ2-1; D might be TRBD2 (6 bases). V was clipped by 2 bases and J by 4 bases, with 15 bases between them. This CDR3 region has 16 residues. CDR1 is MGHRA, CDR2 YSYEKL, per germline.

J is TRBJ2-1 and V is TRBV10-3, with D possibly matching TRBD2 (6 bases). CDR3 size: 12 residues. The germline V and J ends were trimmed by 4 bases and 8 bases, with 9 bases remaining between them. Germline lookup yields CDR1 ENHRY and CDR2 SYGVKD. The CDR3 DNA reads as TGTGCCATCAGTGCGGGAGTTGATGAGCAGTTCTTC. This encodes CAISAGVDEQFF.

A few counts support this clonotype. The chain recombines TRBV20-1 with TRBJ2-3; D possibly corresponds to TRBD2 (6 bases). Per germline, CDR1 DFQATT and CDR2 SNEGSKA (reference sequence). This CDR3 has 14 residues. Between the trimmed V and J ends, which lost 6 bases and 0 bases, there was a span of 13 bases. In DNA, the CDR3 is TGCAGTGCAAGACCGGGACTTAGCACAGATACGCAGTATTTT. Translation: CSARPGLSTDTQYF.

This clonotype was detected many times. The rearrangement joins TRBV2 to TRBJ2-2, with no clear D. Trimming shortened V by 7 bases and J by 0 bases, and 9 bases separated the two germline ends. Germline lookup yields CDR1 SNHLY and CDR2 FYNNEI. CDR3 size: 14 residues. The CDR3 sequence: CASNPLANTGELFF. CDR3 nucleotides: TGTGCCAGCAATCCGCTAGCGAACACCGGGGAGCTGTTTTTT.

This chain connects TRBV6-1 to TRBJ2-1; D unclear. Germline CDR1 is MNHNS and CDR2 is SASEGT. Trimming cost V 7 bases and J 0 bases, with 7 bases left between them. The CDR3 loop spans 13 amino acids. This CDR3 is CASILNSYNEQFF. CDR3 DNA sequence: TGTGCCAGCATCCTAAACTCCTACAATGAGCAGTTCTTC.

This clonotype turned up a few times. This chain links TRBV20-1 with TRBJ2-2; TRBD2 is a possible D gene (6 bases). With 6 bases removed from V and 2 bases from J, the gap between germline ends came to 16 bases. The CDR3 is made up of 15 amino acids. CDR1 and CDR2 from the germline V gene are DFQATT and SNEGSKA (reference sequence). CDR3 region: CSATSGTANTGELFF. In DNA, the CDR3 is TGCAGTGCCACGTCCGGGACTGCCAACACCGGGGAGCTGTTTTTT.

V gene TRBV2 combines with J gene TRBJ1-6; 10 bases line up with TRBD1. This CDR3 region has 14 residues. J was trimmed by 14 bases and V by 7 bases; bases with no gene match: 11. The germline CDR1 and CDR2 sequences are SNHLY and FYNNEI. CDR3 sequence: CASKEGTGEFTLHF. The CDR3 nucleotides read TGTGCCAGCAAGGAAGGGACAGGGGAATTCACCCTCCACTTT.

This clonotype has just a few counts. V and J are TRBV29-1 and TRBJ1-1; D ambiguous. CDR1 SQVTM and CDR2 ANQGSEA come from the germline V gene. This CDR3 has 11 residues. V was cut by 7 bases and J by 11 bases, with 17 bases left in between. CDR3 nucleotide sequence: TGCAGCGGTGGGAATCGCCGATCGGCTTTCTTT. Its translation is CSGGNRRSAFF.

This clonotype was picked up many times. V and J are TRBV6-1 and TRBJ2-7; 7 bases are shared with TRBD1. This CDR3 region has 15 residues. The germline CDR1 and CDR2 sequences are MNHNS and SASEGT. V was clipped by 2 bases and J by 6 bases; unmatched bases: 10. The CDR3 DNA reads as TGTGCCAGCAGTGAAATCCCCGGACAGGCCAGCGAGCAGTACGTC. This translates into CASSEIPGQASEQYV.

This clonotype appeared many times. This chain uses TRBV12-3 or TRBV12-4 with TRBJ1-1; D remains unclear. This CDR3 contains 15 residues. With 0 bases removed from V and 0 bases from J, the gap between germline ends came to 8 bases. The CDR3: CASSLAQGLNTEAFF. CDR3 nucleotides: TGTGCCAGCAGTTTAGCGCAAGGGCTGAACACTGAAGCTTTCTTT.

Ten or more counts support this clonotype. This rearrangement joins TRBV10-3 to TRBJ1-5; TRBD1 agrees at 9 bases. J gave up 0 bases and V 0 bases, and 6 bases lay outside the gene matches. CDR3 length: 18 residues. Per the germline V gene, CDR1 is ENHRY and CDR2 is SYGVKD. CDR3 sequence: CAISESYRGLDSNQPQHF. The CDR3 coding sequence is TGTGCCATCAGTGAGTCCTACAGGGGGCTCGATAGCAATCAGCCCCAGCATTTT.

The genes are TRBV7-6 and TRBJ2-1, with 7 bases matching TRBD2. Germline V gene data show CDR1 as SGHVS and CDR2 as FNYEAQ. With 5 bases clipped from V and 6 bases from J, the junction kept 10 bases outside the gene matches. This CDR3 has 15 residues. DNA for the CDR3: TGTGCCAGCAGCCCCGGTGGGGCTAGCGGCAATGAGCAGTTCTTC. This codes for CASSPGGASGNEQFF.

This clonotype was seen only a few times. The rearrangement links TRBV6-4 to TRBJ2-2; D uncertain. The CDR3 has 13 amino acids. The V gene's germline CDR1 is MRHNA and CDR2 SNTAGT. V was shortened by 8 bases and J by 2 bases, with 9 bases between the two germline ends. CDR3 sequence reads: CASGRSNTGELFF. As DNA, the CDR3 is TGTGCCAGCGGGCGGTCAAACACCGGGGAGCTGTTTTTT.

This clonotype appeared a few times. This sequence joins TRBV27 and TRBJ2-7, with D perhaps matching TRBD2 (6 bases). This CDR3 contains 17 residues. V was cut by 2 bases and J by 4 bases, with 21 bases left in between. From germline, CDR1 is MNHEY and CDR2 SMNVEV (reference sequence). CDR3 sequence reads: CASSLRRAAMGGYEQYF. The CDR3 DNA sequence: TGTGCCAGCAGTTTACGAAGGGCGGCCATGGGGGGTTACGAGCAGTACTTC.

In this sample, this clonotype turned up a few times. V usage is TRBV18 and J usage is TRBJ2-7; D is perhaps TRBD1 (6 bases). CDR3 size: 15 residues. Germline V gene lookup returns CDR1 KGHSH and CDR2 LQKENI. V was cut by 2 bases and J by 3 bases, with 14 bases left in between. The CDR3 protein is CASSPYSGAYYEQYF. Here the CDR3 DNA reads TGTGCCAGCTCACCATACTCAGGGGCTTACTACGAGCAGTACTTC.

The rearrangement uses TRBV12-3 or TRBV12-4 and TRBJ2-7; tentatively, D is TRBD2 (5 bases). Between the trimmed V and J ends, which lost 4 bases and 3 bases, there was a span of 10 bases. The CDR3 runs to 13 residues. DNA for the CDR3: TGTGCCAGCAGTTCCGGGAACAACTACGAGCAGTACTTC. It yields the protein CASSSGNNYEQYF.

In its sample, this clonotype was seen many times. The chain is built from TRBV24-1 and TRBJ1-2; D is unclear. CDR3 size: 15 residues. Trimming pared 2 bases from V and 8 bases from J, leaving 17 bases between. The V gene's germline CDR1 is KGHDR and CDR2 SFDVKD. The CDR3 nucleotides are TGTGCCACCAGTGATTCCCGGTCATTTCTTGGCGGCTACACCTTC. Its translation is CATSDSRSFLGGYTF.